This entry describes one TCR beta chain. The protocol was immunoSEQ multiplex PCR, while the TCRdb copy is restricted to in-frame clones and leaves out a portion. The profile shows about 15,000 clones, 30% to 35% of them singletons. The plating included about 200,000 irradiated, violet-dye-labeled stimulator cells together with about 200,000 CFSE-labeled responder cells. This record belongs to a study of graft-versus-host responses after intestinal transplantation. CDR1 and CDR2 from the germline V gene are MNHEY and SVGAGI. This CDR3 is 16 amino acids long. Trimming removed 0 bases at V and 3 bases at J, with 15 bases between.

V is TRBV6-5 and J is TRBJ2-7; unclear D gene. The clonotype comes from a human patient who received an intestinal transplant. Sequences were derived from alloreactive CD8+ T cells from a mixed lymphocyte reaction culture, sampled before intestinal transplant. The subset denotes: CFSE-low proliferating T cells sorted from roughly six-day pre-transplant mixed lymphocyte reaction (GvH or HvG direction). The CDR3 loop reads CASSYSYGDASYEQYF. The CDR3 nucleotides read TGTGCCAGCAGTTACTCGTATGGTGACGCTAGCTACGAGCAGTACTTC.